This T cell receptor beta chain comes out of a study of T-cell reconstitution after alpha-beta-depleted transplantation in children. The authors prepared the TCRbeta library with unique molecular identifiers. In TCRdb, the PCR reads were re-called with MiXCR into one record per CDR3 protein. The sample carries about a million distinct CDR3 sequences, around 30% recorded once. With 0 bases clipped from V and 3 bases from J, the junction kept 5 bases outside the gene matches. The germline gives CDR1 MNHEY, CDR2 SVGEGT. This CDR3 has 16 amino acids. The source was PBMCs, mostly from graft donor cells, collected 360 days after TCRalphabeta/CD19-depleted stem cell transplant. The gene calls are TRBV6-2 or TRBV6-3 and TRBJ2-3; TRBD2 aligns across 8 bases. This receptor was taken from a boy younger than two who had a stem cell transplant for SCID, so the T cells may come from the graft donor. The chain's CDR3 is CASSYSPGTRTDTQYF. The CDR3 coding sequence is TGTGCCAGCAGTTACTCCCCCGGGACTAGAACAGATACGCAGTATTTT.